The entry that follows covers one TCR beta chain sequence. J lost 1 base, V lost 10 bases, and 5 bases had no gene match. CDR1 is MNHEY and CDR2 is SMNVEV in the germline V gene (reference sequence). The length of the CDR3 is 14 residues. This entry belongs to a study of blood T cell repertoires in COVID-19. Study-wide background: Sample material is recorded as cDNA or gDNA derived from T cells, B-cell-depleted T cells, or PBMCs.

Per the study methods: Nucleated cell counts were estimated from reference gene primer amplification. Clones were sequenced by immunoSEQ multiplex PCR, and TCRdb holds only the in-frame ones, with some missing. Clone size and V and J calls were adopted from that table, with D and trimming inferred from the DNA. Found here are about 220,000 clones, approximately 84% of them singletons; the top ten hold about 2%. This chain joins TRBV27 and TRBJ2-3, with 10 nucleotides matching TRBD2. This clonotype was sampled from a man aged 40-49 years with active or convalescent COVID-19. The sample consisted of peripheral blood. CDR3 protein: CATTSGIGTDTQYF. CDR3 bases: TGTGCCACAACTAGCGGGATAGGCACAGATACGCAGTATTTT.